The subject of this entry is one T cell receptor (beta chain). As yet, its antigen is unknown. The germline V gene has CDR1 SNHLY and CDR2 FYNNEI. The CDR3 contains 13 residues. V was shortened by 11 bases and J by 2 bases, with 15 bases between the two germline ends. Primers included in the PCR were 60 Vbeta and 13 Jbeta primers. Profiled with immunoSEQ multiplex PCR; TCRdb holds only in-frame clones, not every one. This repertoire includes around 70,000 clones. Though nominally healthy at sampling, donors likely had unrecorded immune exposures. The sample belongs to a study of cytomegalovirus exposure and HLA in healthy donors. Study information: From about 179 million T cells, an earlier analysis saw approximately 110 million unique TCR beta sequences. The study's early data release held some 85 million unique TCRs from HLA-typed donors. Study results and caveats: TRBV6-2, TRBV6-3 and some other V segments were excluded as indistinguishable.

The chain employs TRBV2 and TRBJ1-2; D is ambiguous. The sample taken for sequencing was PBMCs. This sequence was found in a female donor in good health and CMV-seropositive. CDR3 region: CASTLTSNYGYTF. DNA of the CDR3: TGTGCCTCTACGCTTACGTCCAACTATGGCTACACCTTC.